This TCR beta chain emerged from a study of T cell responses to AZD1222 COVID-19 vaccine (dated by TCRdb to the early 2020s). For the wider study: AZD1222 recipients with second doses at about 4 weeks or about 12 weeks were pooled, because spike-specific TCR depth and breadth did not differ between schedules. A total of about 230 trial participants underwent TCR sequencing, of whom roughly 210 received two doses of AZD1222 and roughly 25 received two doses of the MenACWY control vaccine. Trial participants were enrolled into age subgroups of 18-55, 56-69 and 70-plus years, which contained around 150, 29 and 61 TCR-sequenced participants, respectively.

In the case of this clone: What this receptor recognizes is not known. Per-nucleotide qualities are absent, and no much larger clonotype sits a single base away.

The CDR3 regions of human TCRbeta chains were analyzed by immunosequencing. In the paper's pipeline: TCRs in the repertoires were matched against a reference library of SARS-CoV-2-specific TCRs that had been generated with the MIRA antigen-specificity platform. Breadth was defined as the fraction of unique TCRs that were SARS-CoV-2-associated. Depth was defined as the fraction of total T cells that were SARS-CoV-2-associated. Using the MIRA data, each spike-specific TCR was assigned both to the spike region to which the TCR was reactive and to a CD4 or CD8 class. Log10-transformed breadth and depth values were compared by one-way ANOVA with Sidak's multiple comparisons tests. Here the immuneACCESS table is served through TCRdb, limited to in-frame sequences with V and J called. Missing clones are a known gap in these copies; in checked studies unresolved V genes cover under half, and the rest lacks a known reason. V, J and clone size derive from that table, while D and trimming were established from the DNA sequence. In all, the sample holds around 99,000 clones, and roughly 90% of those were seen once. The biggest ten clones account for 6% to 7% of the sample.

The sample's time point, from its label and the paper: baseline before first vaccination. Samples from vaccinated people were obtained from the UK trials COV001 and COV002, which included a single-blind randomized controlled phase 2/3 trial of AZD1222 (ChAdOx1 nCoV-19) in healthy adults. Trial participant PBMC samples were collected at day 0 and day 28 after the second dose for TCRbeta chain sequencing. Compared with germline, V lacks 3 bases and J lacks 5 bases; bases without a gene match: 1. The CDR1 and CDR2 encoded by the germline V gene are SGHTA and FQGNSA. The CDR3, cysteine through phenylalanine, is 13 amino acids long. The DNA shown is the 39-base CDR3, in frame from base 1. General study outcomes and caveats: After two AZD1222 doses, spike-specific TCR breadth and depth were significantly higher than at day 0 and than in MenACWY recipients. CD4 TCRs associated with the vaccine covered the entire spike protein, and the dominant responses were in regions 160-218 and 743-854. Conclusions about previously exposed vaccinees were limited because only six AZD1222 recipients were SARS-CoV-2 seropositive at baseline. Participants were mostly white British and included more females than males, and it was suggested by the authors that clonal diversity may have been underestimated. Epitopes outside the regions mutated in the B.1.351 and B.1.1.7 variants were reportedly recognized by nearly half of the unique spike-specific TCRs. The 56-69-year group was small, and its depth increase did not reach significance, likely because of low power. Because no day 14 peak-response samples were available, the repertoires could be characterized only after the peak T cell response.

The specimen was peripheral blood, collected on day 0 of AZD1222 vaccination. The receptor was isolated from an adult in good health. The rearranged segments are TRBV7-2 and TRBJ2-3; TRBD1 agrees with 8 junctional bases. The nucleotides are TGTGCCAGCAGCTTGGGGACAGGAGATACGCAGTATTTT. Its coded protein is CASSLGTGDTQYF.